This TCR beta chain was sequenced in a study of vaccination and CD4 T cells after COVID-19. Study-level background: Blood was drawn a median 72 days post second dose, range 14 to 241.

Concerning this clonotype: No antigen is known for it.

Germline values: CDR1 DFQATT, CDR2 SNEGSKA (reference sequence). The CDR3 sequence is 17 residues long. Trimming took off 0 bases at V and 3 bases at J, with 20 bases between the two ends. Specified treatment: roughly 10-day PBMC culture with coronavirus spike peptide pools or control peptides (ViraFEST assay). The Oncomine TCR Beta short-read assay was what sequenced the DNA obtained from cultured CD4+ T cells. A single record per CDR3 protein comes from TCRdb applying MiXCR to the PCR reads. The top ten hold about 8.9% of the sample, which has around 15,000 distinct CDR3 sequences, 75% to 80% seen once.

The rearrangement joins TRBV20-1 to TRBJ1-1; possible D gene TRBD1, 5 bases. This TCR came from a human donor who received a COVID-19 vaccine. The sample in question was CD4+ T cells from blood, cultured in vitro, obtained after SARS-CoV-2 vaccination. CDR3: CSARDGAKVLGDTEAFF. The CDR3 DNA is TGCAGTGCTAGAGATGGGGCGAAGGTCCTAGGGGACACTGAAGCTTTCTTT.